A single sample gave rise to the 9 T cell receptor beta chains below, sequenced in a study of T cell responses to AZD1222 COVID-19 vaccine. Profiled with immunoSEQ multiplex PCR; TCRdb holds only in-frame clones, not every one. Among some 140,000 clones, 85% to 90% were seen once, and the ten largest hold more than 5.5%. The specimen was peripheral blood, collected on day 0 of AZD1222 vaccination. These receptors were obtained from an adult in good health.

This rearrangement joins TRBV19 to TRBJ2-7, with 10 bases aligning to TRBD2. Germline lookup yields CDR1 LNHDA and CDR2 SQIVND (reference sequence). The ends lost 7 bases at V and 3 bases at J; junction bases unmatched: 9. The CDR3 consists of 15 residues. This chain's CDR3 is CASTLRGTSVYEQYF. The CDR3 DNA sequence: TGTGCCAGTACCTTAAGAGGGACTAGCGTCTACGAGCAGTACTTC.

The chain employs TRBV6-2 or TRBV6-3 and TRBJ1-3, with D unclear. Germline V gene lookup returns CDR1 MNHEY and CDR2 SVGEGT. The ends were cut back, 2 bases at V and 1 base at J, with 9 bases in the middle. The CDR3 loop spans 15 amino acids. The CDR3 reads CASSYRRSSGNTIYF. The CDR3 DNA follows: TGTGCCAGCAGTTACCGGAGATCTTCTGGAAACACCATATATTTT.

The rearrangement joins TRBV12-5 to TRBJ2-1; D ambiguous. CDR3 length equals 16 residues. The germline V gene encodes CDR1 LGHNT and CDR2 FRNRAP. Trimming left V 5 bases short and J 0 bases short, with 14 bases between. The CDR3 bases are TGTGCTAGTGGTCAGGACGTTCTAAGCTCCTACAATGAGCAGTTCTTC. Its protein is CASGQDVLSSYNEQFF.

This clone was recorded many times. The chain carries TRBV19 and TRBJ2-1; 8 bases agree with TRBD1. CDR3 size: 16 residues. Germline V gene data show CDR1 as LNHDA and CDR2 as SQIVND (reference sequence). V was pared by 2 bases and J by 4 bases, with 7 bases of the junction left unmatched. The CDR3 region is CASSIIGRGRYNEQFF. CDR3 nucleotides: TGTGCCAGTAGTATAATTGGCAGGGGGCGATACAATGAGCAGTTCTTC.

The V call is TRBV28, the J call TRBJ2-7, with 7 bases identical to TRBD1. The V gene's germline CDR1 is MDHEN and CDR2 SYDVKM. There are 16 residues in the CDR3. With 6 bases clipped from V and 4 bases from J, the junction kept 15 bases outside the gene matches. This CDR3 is CASRGDRDAGPYEQYF. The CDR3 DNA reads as TGTGCCAGCAGGGGAGACAGGGATGCGGGTCCTTACGAGCAGTACTTC.

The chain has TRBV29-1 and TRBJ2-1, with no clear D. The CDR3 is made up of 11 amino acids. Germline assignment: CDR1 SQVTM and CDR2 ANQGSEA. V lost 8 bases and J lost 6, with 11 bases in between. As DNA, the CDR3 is TGCAGCACTGAGGCCTTCAATGAGCAGTTCTTC. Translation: CSTEAFNEQFF.

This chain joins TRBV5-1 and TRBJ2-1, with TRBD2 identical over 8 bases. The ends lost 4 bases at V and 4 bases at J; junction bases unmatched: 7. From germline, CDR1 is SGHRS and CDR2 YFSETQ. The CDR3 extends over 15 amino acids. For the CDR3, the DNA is TGCGCCAGCAGCGAACTAGCGGAGTCATACAATGAGCAGTTCTTC. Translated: CASSELAESYNEQFF. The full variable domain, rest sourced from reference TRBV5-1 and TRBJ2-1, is KAGVTQTPRYLIKTRGQQVTLSCSPISGHRSVSWYQQTPGQGLQFLFEYFSETQRNKGNFPGRFSGRQFSNSRSEMNVSTLELGDSALYLCASSELAESYNEQFFGPGTRLTVL.

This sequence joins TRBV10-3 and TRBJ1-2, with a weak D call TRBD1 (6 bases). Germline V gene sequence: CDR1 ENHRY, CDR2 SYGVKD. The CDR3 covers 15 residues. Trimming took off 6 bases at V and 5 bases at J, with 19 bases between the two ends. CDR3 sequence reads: CAIRDQGTFLYGYTF. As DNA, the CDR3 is TGTGCCATCAGGGATCAGGGGACATTTCTTTATGGCTACACCTTC.

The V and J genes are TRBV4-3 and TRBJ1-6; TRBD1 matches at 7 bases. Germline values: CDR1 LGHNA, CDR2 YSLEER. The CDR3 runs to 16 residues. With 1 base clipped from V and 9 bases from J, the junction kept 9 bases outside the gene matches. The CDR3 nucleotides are TGCGCCAGCAGCCAAGGAGAGCCGGGGACAGCTTCACCCCTCCACTTT. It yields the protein CASSQGEPGTASPLHF.